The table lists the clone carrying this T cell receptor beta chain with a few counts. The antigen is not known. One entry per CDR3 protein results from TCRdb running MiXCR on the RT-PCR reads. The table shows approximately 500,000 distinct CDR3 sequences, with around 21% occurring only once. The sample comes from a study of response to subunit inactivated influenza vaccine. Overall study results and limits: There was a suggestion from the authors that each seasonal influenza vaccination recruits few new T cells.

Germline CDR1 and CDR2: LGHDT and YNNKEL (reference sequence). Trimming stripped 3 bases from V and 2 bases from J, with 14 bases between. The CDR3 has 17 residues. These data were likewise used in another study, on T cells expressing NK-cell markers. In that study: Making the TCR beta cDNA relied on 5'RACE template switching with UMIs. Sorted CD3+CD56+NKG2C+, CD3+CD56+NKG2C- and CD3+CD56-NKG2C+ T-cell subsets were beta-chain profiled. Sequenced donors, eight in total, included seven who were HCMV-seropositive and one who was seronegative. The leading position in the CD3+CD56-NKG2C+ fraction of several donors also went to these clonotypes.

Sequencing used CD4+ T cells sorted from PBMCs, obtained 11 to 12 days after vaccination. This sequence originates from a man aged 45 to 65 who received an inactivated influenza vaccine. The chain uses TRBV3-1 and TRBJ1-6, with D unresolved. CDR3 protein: CASSHAPAGTYNSPLHF. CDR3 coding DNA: TGTGCCAGCAGCCATGCTCCGGCGGGCACCTATAATTCACCCCTCCACTTT.